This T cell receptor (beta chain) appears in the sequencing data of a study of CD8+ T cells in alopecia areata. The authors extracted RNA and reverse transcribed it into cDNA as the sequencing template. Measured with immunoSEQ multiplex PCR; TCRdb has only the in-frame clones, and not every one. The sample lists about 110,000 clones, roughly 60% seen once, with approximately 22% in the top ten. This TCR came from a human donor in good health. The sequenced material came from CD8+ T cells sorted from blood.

In nucleotides, the CDR3 is TGTGCCAGCAGTGCTAGCGGGGGGCCTCTCTCCTACGAGCAGTACTTC. Its translation: CASSASGGPLSYEQYF. The rearrangement links TRBV27 to TRBJ2-7; TRBD2 agrees at 11 bases. Germline V gene sequence: CDR1 MNHEY, CDR2 SMNVEV (reference sequence). Trimming took 5 bases from V and 0 from J; bases not matched to a gene: 6. The CDR3 covers 16 residues.